This TCR beta chain appears in the sequencing data of a study of shared clonotypes between healthy human individuals. Worth noting for this clone: The antigen is unknown.

Every subset's genomic DNA went evenly onto several immunoSEQ plates. Measured with immunoSEQ multiplex PCR; TCRdb has only the in-frame clones, and not every one. The sample comprises over a million clones, 95% to 99% of which are singletons, and roughly 0.4% rests with the top ten. This CDR3 has 16 amino acids. V lost 5 bases and J lost 4, with 21 bases in between. Germline V CDR1 and CDR2: MDHEN, SYDVKM. The study's findings and limits: Sorted-subset sequencing was shown by rarefaction to be incomplete despite large depth.

This TCR was recovered from a man in his thirties or forties in good health. The sample was naive CD4+ T cells sorted from blood. The subset was: CD45RA+ positively selected. This chain joins TRBV28 and TRBJ2-7, with a tentative D call TRBD1 (7 bases). CDR3 nucleotides: TGTGCCAGCAGTCCCCTCAGGGGGAGGCTCCTTTACGAGCAGTACTTC. It is translated as CASSPLRGRLLYEQYF.